This note documents a single T cell receptor beta chain sequence. This clone was seen more than once but under ten times. Its specific antigen is unknown. There are no base qualities to consult, and no much larger clone falls within one base. The sample belongs to a study of cytomegalovirus exposure and HLA in healthy donors (dated by TCRdb to about 2017). Concerning the study at large: An earlier analysis of 587 of the donors reported 250 to 300 Gb of sequence data and 100 million to 120 million unique TCR beta sequences obtained from around 190 million T cells. An early release that covered about 600 HLA-typed donors contained around 300 gigabases of sequencing data and 75 million to 100 million unique TCR sequences. Among the roughly 390 genotyped donors, 75% to 90% belonged to the genetic ancestry cluster associated with self-reported Caucasian donors. The study was designed to test whether signatures of past pathogen exposure could be identified by cataloging public T cell receptors. The T cell repertoires of roughly 660 subjects were profiled by immunosequencing and related to cytomegalovirus serostatus. In addition to the first cohort of 666 subjects, a separate validation cohort of 100 to 150 different subjects was used. To predict cytomegalovirus infection status, the study brought together high-throughput TCR immunosequencing, statistical association of individual TCRs with disease status, and machine learning. A later analysis re-examined previously published TCR beta repertoires from roughly 720 donors and added high-resolution HLA genotyping to investigate patterns of TCR occurrence. In the later analysis, no new phenotypic data were used to find candidate immune exposures; instead, reliance was placed on TCR beta sequences and their occurrence across donors. In an earlier analysis of 587 of the donors, high-throughput TCR beta sequencing was used to judge whether each TCR beta V gene segment behaved as functional or pseudogenic. Donor age, sex, ethnicity and CMV serostatus were collected together with the repertoire data. A later genetic analysis used genome-wide SNP genotypes for 398 of the 666 donors, treating that subset as a discovery cohort. All discovery cohort repertoires had been generated on a single sequencing platform. Both class I and class II loci were covered by HLA typing, at four-digit resolution. Typing coverage differed by locus: A, B, C, DRB1 and DQB1 were typed in about 620-630 donors, DQA1 in approximately 520, DPA1 in approximately 600, and DPB1 in about 450. Because of strong linkage in the cohort, roughly five DR-DQ haplotypes were treated as single units for association and clustering. On average, roughly 250,000 unique TCR beta nucleotide sequences were sequenced per donor among roughly 430 genotyped donors of the cohort, with around 19% of those sequences being non-productive.

Overall study outcomes, separate from this receptor: Because the 87-base-pair reads could not distinguish some IMGT-functional V segments, including TRBV6-2 and TRBV6-3, those segments were excluded. An earlier analysis of some 590 of the donors showed that most TCR beta V segments appeared in productive rearrangements either about 87% or about 30% of the time, which broadly matched IMGT annotations. In a later genetic analysis, a missense DCLRE1C variant was associated with V-gene and J-gene trimming of TCR beta chains, and the association was replicated in an independent cohort. In a later analysis, about 17,000 TCR beta sequences were associated with specific HLA alleles at a false discovery rate of 0.05. The cohort was sequenced for TCR beta chains only, and without alpha or paired-chain data the features that could be detected were limited. Immune exposure information for the cohort was limited to CMV serostatus. In a later analysis, several top co-occurrence clusters were reported to appear linked to parvovirus B19, influenza, CMV and Epstein-Barr virus. HLA typing was unavailable for some donors at each locus, so association tests used only the typed subset. Correlated functional status among segregating V segments might reflect linkage disequilibrium, but an unknown experimental factor could not be ruled out. In a later genetic analysis, fewer N-insertions in productive TCRs were reported among donors in an Asian-associated ancestry cluster than the 666-donor mean. Across donors, most TCR sequences were observed very rarely, whereas some public TCRs were present in many individuals. In vitro tests confirmed that a few of the cytomegalovirus-associated TCR beta chains recognize cytomegalovirus antigens. When HLA alleles, especially DR and DQ, strongly co-occurred, attributing TCR associations to individual alleles was difficult. Approximately 16 rarely observed V segments, including chromosome 9 orphons, were excluded from the earlier analysis of several hundred of the donors because counts were too low. In the study, 150 to 200 TCR beta chains were listed as associated with cytomegalovirus. Most CMV-associated TCR beta chains appeared to be HLA-restricted in a later analysis, and the HLA associations seemed to be driven largely by CMV exposure. The classifier was reported to diagnose cytomegalovirus status with high specificity and sensitivity in both the original cohort and the validation cohort. According to a later analysis, TCR association rates differed among HLA loci, with DRB1 alleles showing the most associated TCRs and HLA-C alleles showing the fewest. A cluster of highly shared sequence variants was judged likely to be a technical artifact of the sequencing pipeline. The authors suggested that the approach could potentially be generalized to other disease states and immunological phenotypes. Roughly uniform sequencing depth across donors was assumed in presence/absence analyses, although this assumption may not hold. A later analysis found that HLA-associated TCR beta chains were more clonally expanded and had lower generation probabilities than equally common non-associated chains. A further reported finding was that TCR beta sequences accurately predicted the HLA-A and HLA-B alleles for most subjects in the first cohort.

The CDR3 holds 15 amino acids from the cysteine to the phenylalanine. CDR3 DNA is the only sequence kept; it has 45 bases, read in frame from the first base. Here V drops 3 bases and J drops 3 bases, and the junction holds 1 base not matched to any gene. Based on the germline V gene, the CDR1 and CDR2 sequences are MRHNA and SNTAGT. The cohort comprised approximately 700 healthy bone marrow donors. At the time of sampling, every cohort member was nominally healthy, though immune exposures that went unrecorded were likely present. The donor tested CMV seronegative and was one of the 352 seronegative cohort members. A peripheral blood sample was provided by each donor, and peripheral blood mononuclear cells were used for TCR beta sequencing. Genomic DNA extraction from the blood cell samples was performed with the Qiagen DNeasy Blood Extraction Kit. Library preparation was by the immunoSEQ multiplex PCR assay. For the multiplex PCR, a mixture combining 60 forward primers for TCR Vbeta segments and 13 reverse primers for TCR Jbeta segments was used. The CDR3 region of rearranged TCR beta genes was amplified from genomic DNA by a multiplex PCR assay. The amplified TCR beta libraries were sequenced on the Illumina HiSeq System as 87-base-pair reads. Per the authors' processing: A later analysis counted about 76 million unique TCR beta chains across the 640 or so repertoires, and about 10 million of these chains were shared by at least two donors. Raw reads were error-corrected and collapsed into unique sequences with a nearest-neighbor algorithm that merged closely related sequences to remove PCR and sequencing errors. V, D and J gene segments were assigned by aligning CDR3 sequences to IMGT reference sequences. For a sequence to be retained, at least a six-nucleotide match to both a V gene segment and a J gene segment was required. A rearrangement was called productive if the CDR3 had no stop codons and remained in frame with V and J, and every other rearrangement was called non-productive. Following IMGT convention, CDR3 was defined as the stretch from the second conserved V-encoded cysteine up to the conserved J-encoded phenylalanine. In an earlier analysis of roughly 610 of the donors, sequences lacking an unambiguous match to a single V gene segment were excluded. In an earlier analysis of some 590 of the donors, a V segment was called functional when productive rearrangements were above 56.7%, and segregating when the standard deviation between donors exceeded 5%. A statistical classification framework was built for diagnosing cytomegalovirus status from the catalog of TCR beta chain sequences. A later analysis assigned V and J genes by comparing TCR nucleotide sequences with IMGT/GENE-DB human TR gene sequences. The TCRdist pipeline was used in a later analysis to assign CDR3 sequences and most-parsimonious VDJ recombination scenarios. A later analysis defined each TCR beta chain by its CDR3 amino acid sequence plus V-gene family, and excluded reads lacking a unique V-gene family. To address suspected cross-contamination and a sequencing artifact, a later analysis removed roughly 640 highly shared, low-generation-probability nucleotide sequences. For each public chain, a later analysis derived a clonal expansion index from normalized ranks of inferred template counts within each repertoire. In a later analysis, generation probabilities were computed using a VDJ recombination model fitted to out-of-frame rearrangements, and the results were checked against IGoR. In a later analysis, TCR-TCR, TCR-HLA and TCR-CMV co-occurrence was scored with hypergeometric tests, and a repertoire-size bias correction was applied to TCR pairs. In a later analysis, false discovery rates were estimated by permuting HLA or CMV assignments 20 times. In a later analysis, co-occurring TCRs were grouped using DBSCAN, with TCRdist sequence similarity added in when clustering inside HLA-allele-positive subsets. Co-occurrence clustering excluded repertoires with fewer than 30,000 or more than 120,000 public chains, plus five with anomalous nucleotide sharing. Not all clones reach the TCRdb copy of this immuneACCESS table, which keeps in-frame sequences only. Checked studies attribute under half of the gap to unresolved V genes and leave the rest unexplained. The V and J calls and the clone size are those of that table, but D and trimming were determined from the DNA. The sample records approximately 170,000 clones, roughly 83% of which are singletons. The ten largest clones capture about 2.5% of the sample.

The sample taken for sequencing was PBMCs. Recombination joined TRBV6-4 with TRBJ2-7; 14 junctional bases match TRBD2. The origin of this receptor is a woman between 50 and 59 years old in good health and CMV-seronegative. This receptor carries the CDR3 CASSEGTSGSYEQYF. The DNA reads TGTGCCAGCAGTGAAGGGACTAGCGGGAGCTACGAGCAGTACTTC.